The 18 T cell receptor beta chains below all came from one sample that was sequenced in a study of CD8+CD57+ T cells in acquired aplastic anemia. Only patients with CD8+CD57+ cell expansion on flow cytometry were chosen for sequencing. Researchers used genomic DNA as the template to profile TCR beta VDJ and CDR3. TCRdb called the reads again in MiXCR, with one record for every CDR3 protein. The table has some 140,000 distinct CDR3 sequences, about 48% seen once. Sequencing used sorted CD4+, CD8+, or CD8+CD57+ T cells (not recorded which) from PBMCs. These receptors all stem from a human donor with aplastic anemia.

This clonotype was seen repeatedly, ten times or more. V gene TRBV11-2 combines with J gene TRBJ1-2; TRBD1 agrees at 7 bases. The CDR3 spans 15 residues. The V gene end was trimmed by 0 bases and the J gene end by 2 bases; junction bases not matched to a gene: 3. Germline-derived CDR1 and CDR2 are SGHAT and FQNNGV. CDR3 protein: CASSLERGPNYGYTF. CDR3 bases: TGTGCCAGCAGCTTAGAAAGGGGGCCCAACTATGGCTACACCTTC.

This rearrangement joins TRBV29-1 to TRBJ2-5, with 10 bases lining up with TRBD2. The trim removed 4 bases at V and 2 bases at J, leaving 13 bases unmatched. The CDR3 is 17 amino acids. Germline V lookup: CDR1 SQVTM, CDR2 ANQGSEA. DNA for the CDR3: TGCAGCGTTGGACGGGCGACGAGGACTAGCGGACAAGAGACCCAGTACTTC. Encoded protein: CSVGRATRTSGQETQYF. The full variable domain, its missing parts supplied by reference TRBV29-1 and TRBJ2-5, is SAVISQKPSRDICQRGTSLTIQCQVDSQVTMMFWYRQQPGQSLTLIATANQGSEATYESGFVIDKFPISRPNLTFSTLTVSNMSPEDSSIYLCSVGRATRTSGQETQYFGPGTRLLVL.

Points on this clonotype: The germline gene is not matched at one end of the junction; a read error may be the cause. This chain joins TRBV7-7 and TRBJ2-1; D gene unclear. The better agreement between TRBJ2-7 and the DNA end casts doubt on the J call. This CDR3 is 13 amino acids long. Germline CDR1 reads SSHAT; CDR2 reads FNYEAQ (reference sequence). The CDR3 nucleotides are TGTGCTAGCAGCTTTCGTTTTGGAGACGAGCAGTACTTC. It codes for CASSFRFGDEQYF.

This clonotype is medium-sized. The rearrangement uses TRBV20-1 and TRBJ2-1; a weak D match, TRBD1 (5 bases). Germline assignment: CDR1 DFQATT and CDR2 SNEGSKA (reference sequence). Trimming stripped 1 base from V and 10 bases from J, with 14 bases between. The CDR3 length is 13 residues. This CDR3 is CSARGTRDWEQFF. The CDR3, as DNA: TGCAGTGCTAGAGGGACAAGGGATTGGGAGCAGTTCTTC.

V and J are TRBV7-2 and TRBJ2-5; TRBD2 matches 11 bases. Germline trimming cut 5 bases from V and 4 bases from J; bases unmatched to any gene: 9. Looked up from germline, CDR1 is SGHTA and CDR2 is FQGNSA. The CDR3 is 16 amino acids. The CDR3, as DNA: TGTGCCAGCAGCCAAGAACTAGCGGGGGAAGGAGAGACCCAGTACTTC. Protein sequence: CASSQELAGEGETQYF.

This clonotype was recorded a few times. This sequence joins TRBV7-9 and TRBJ1-6; D unresolved. This CDR3 is built from 15 residues. The germline gives CDR1 SEHNR, CDR2 FQNEAQ (reference sequence). Trimming pared 5 bases from V and 5 bases from J, leaving 13 bases between. CDR3 sequence reads: CASSLPPDNNSPLHF. CDR3 sequence (DNA): TGTGCCAGCAGCCTCCCGCCGGATAATAATTCACCCCTCCACTTT.

The CDR3 is CASSLGGTFEAFF. As DNA, the CDR3 is TGTGCCAGCAGCTTAGGAGGCACATTTGAAGCTTTCTTT. The chain recombines TRBV11-2 with TRBJ1-1; D is unresolved. Trimming stripped 1 base from V and 7 bases from J, with 10 bases between. CDR1 and CDR2 from the germline V gene are SGHAT and FQNNGV. This CDR3 is built from 13 residues.

This chain links TRBV5-1 with TRBJ1-3; D is possibly TRBD1 (6 bases). Trimming left V 6 bases short and J 0 bases short, with 10 bases between. The CDR3 has 14 residues. CDR1 is SGHRS and CDR2 is YFSETQ in the germline V gene. This chain's CDR3 is CASNPDSSGNTIYF. CDR3 in DNA: TGCGCCAGCAACCCGGACAGCTCTGGAAACACCATATATTTT. Drawing the rest from reference TRBV5-1 and TRBJ1-3, the complete variable domain is KAGVTQTPRYLIKTRGQQVTLSCSPISGHRSVSWYQQTPGQGLQFLFEYFSETQRNKGNFPGRFSGRQFSNSRSEMNVSTLELGDSALYLCASNPDSSGNTIYFGEGSWLTVV.

This clonotype was seen many times. The chain is built from TRBV5-1 and TRBJ2-7, with TRBD1 identical over 8 bases. After removal of 4 bases from V and 1 base from J, the junction contained 10 bases not matched to a gene. The CDR3 is 16 residues long. Germline V CDR1 and CDR2: SGHRS, YFSETQ. The CDR3 loop is CASSDRGQGPSYEQYF. The CDR3 DNA is TGCGCCAGCAGCGACAGGGGCCAAGGTCCATCCTACGAGCAGTACTTC. Supplemented by reference TRBV5-1 and TRBJ2-7, the full variable domain reads KAGVTQTPRYLIKTRGQQVTLSCSPISGHRSVSWYQQTPGQGLQFLFEYFSETQRNKGNFPGRFSGRQFSNSRSEMNVSTLELGDSALYLCASSDRGQGPSYEQYFGPGTRLTVT.

The chain recombines TRBV2 with TRBJ2-7; a possible D gene is TRBD2 (5 bases). Germline-derived CDR1 and CDR2 are SNHLY and FYNNEI. V shed 8 bases and J shed 0 bases, with 14 bases lying between them. CDR3 length: 14 residues. The CDR3: CASAPGRASYEQYF. Here the CDR3 DNA reads TGTGCCAGCGCGCCTGGGCGGGCCTCCTACGAGCAGTACTTC.

The V and J genes are TRBV15 and TRBJ2-1, with TRBD2 identical over 9 bases. The CDR3 is made up of 15 amino acids. In germline, CDR1 is LNHNV, CDR2 YYDKDF (reference sequence). Trimming at V came to 6 bases and at J to 0 bases, leaving 3 bases not matched to a gene. In DNA form, the CDR3 reads TGTGCCACCAGTCATAGCGGGAGCTCCTACAATGAGCAGTTCTTC. Translating gives CATSHSGSSYNEQFF.

The CDR3 loop reads CASSYQRDEKLFF. For the CDR3, the DNA is TGTGCCAGCAGTTATCAGAGGGATGAAAAACTGTTTTTT. The rearrangement joins TRBV6-2 or TRBV6-3 to TRBJ1-4; the D is unclear. The V gene's germline CDR1 is MNHEY and CDR2 SVGEGT. CDR3 size: 13 residues. Trimming cost V 3 bases and J 6 bases, with 8 bases left between them.

J is TRBJ1-2 and V is TRBV5-1; D not certain. V lost 0 bases and J 2 bases, leaving 5 bases between the germline ends. This CDR3 spans 13 amino acids. Germline CDR1 is SGHRS and CDR2 is YFSETQ. In nucleotides, the CDR3 is TGCGCCAGCAGCTTGGAGGGAAACTATGGCTACACCTTC. This gives the protein CASSLEGNYGYTF.

Notes on this clonotype: A much larger clone differs from this one at a single base, so this may be a read error. The chain uses TRBV6-1 and TRBJ1-1; 7 bases map to TRBD1. Unmatched junction bases numbered 10, after V lost 7 bases and J lost 8 bases. The CDR3 has 13 amino acids. Looked up from germline, CDR1 is MNHNS and CDR2 is SASEGT. This chain's CDR3 is CASNCRGAAEAFF. In nucleotides, the CDR3 is TGTGCCAGCAACTGCAGGGGGGCAGCGGAAGCTTTCTTT.

This clonotype was seen many times. The rearrangement uses TRBV13 and TRBJ1-1; D is possibly TRBD1 (6 bases). V was pared by 5 bases and J by 11 bases, with 15 bases between. Germline assignment: CDR1 PRHDT and CDR2 FYEKMQ (reference sequence). CDR3 length equals 12 residues. DNA for the CDR3: TGTGCCAGCAGCATCCAACAGGGTAAGGCTTTCTTT. As protein: CASSIQQGKAFF.

The V and J genes are TRBV2 and TRBJ2-1; D perhaps matches TRBD2 (5 bases). Germline V gene sequence: CDR1 SNHLY, CDR2 FYNNEI. The ends were cut back, 7 bases at V and 2 bases at J, with 15 bases in the middle. The CDR3 runs to 15 residues. The CDR3 spells CASTRLAETYNEQFF. Written as DNA, the CDR3 is TGTGCCAGCACTAGGCTAGCCGAAACCTACAATGAGCAGTTCTTC.

The chain combines TRBV6-2 or TRBV6-3 with TRBJ1-6, with 7 bases lining up with TRBD1. There are 20 residues in the CDR3. CDR1 is MNHEY and CDR2 is SVGEGT in the germline V gene. V was clipped by 0 bases and J by 6 bases; unmatched bases: 17. The CDR3 DNA reads TGTGCCAGCAGTTACTCAGTGGCCCAAATTAACAGGGGACCTAATTCACCCCTCCACTTT. This sequence encodes CASSYSVAQINRGPNSPLHF.

This clonotype was observed many times. The chain combines TRBV6-1 with TRBJ2-1; tentatively, D is TRBD1 (6 bases). The V gene lost 0 bases and the J gene lost 3 bases, with 12 bases spanning the gap. CDR3 size: 16 residues. In germline, CDR1 is MNHNS, CDR2 SASEGT. The CDR3 reads CASSEAGGGNYNEQFF. The CDR3 nucleotides are TGTGCCAGCAGTGAAGCTGGTGGGGGCAACTACAATGAGCAGTTCTTC.